A selection of T cell receptor beta chains follows, all from one sample in a study of cytomegalovirus exposure and HLA in healthy donors. Profiled with immunoSEQ multiplex PCR; TCRdb holds only in-frame clones, not every one. The sample includes roughly 300,000 clones, about nine tenths of them seen just once. Sequenced material: PBMCs. These receptors originate from a woman in her 30s in good health and CMV-seropositive. CDR3s include the opening cysteine and the closing phenylalanine or tryptophan. D genes are given only for firm matches.

V: TRBV4-2; J: TRBJ2-3; D: TRBD2; CDR3: CASSQEPIVRLAGNTDTQYF; DNA: TGTGCCAGCAGCCAAGAACCGATCGTAAGACTAGCGGGGAACACAGATACGCAGTATTTT
V: TRBV28; J: TRBJ2-7; D: NA; CDR3: CASTRPGYEQYF; DNA: TGTGCCAGCACACGGCCAGGGTACGAGCAGTACTTC
V: TRBV30; J: TRBJ2-7; D: TRBD2; CDR3: CAWSSGIPSGYEQYF; DNA: TGTGCCTGGAGTAGCGGGATTCCAAGCGGCTACGAGCAGTACTTC
V: TRBV13; J: TRBJ2-3; D: TRBD1; CDR3: CASSFWNRGGSTDTQYF; DNA: TGTGCCAGCAGCTTCTGGAACAGGGGTGGGAGCACAGATACGCAGTATTTT
V: TRBV25-1; J: TRBJ2-3; D: NA; CDR3: CASRGTSTDTQYF; DNA: TGTGCCAGCAGGGGGACTAGCACAGATACGCAGTATTTT
V: TRBV28; J: TRBJ2-3; D: NA; CDR3: CASSFRTGVGTDTQYF; DNA: TGTGCCAGCAGCTTTAGAACGGGAGTTGGCACAGATACGCAGTATTTT
V: TRBV29-1; J: TRBJ1-1; D: TRBD1; CDR3: CSVGPGQGFFEAFF; DNA: TGCAGCGTGGGCCCGGGACAGGGATTTTTTGAAGCTTTCTTT
V: TRBV6-5; J: TRBJ2-7; D: NA; CDR3: CATTSDSWSEQYF; DNA: TGTGCCACAACTTCGGACAGTTGGAGCGAGCAGTACTTC
V: TRBV5-4; J: TRBJ2-7; D: TRBD1; CDR3: CASSLTGQGSYEQYF; DNA: TGTGCCAGCAGCTTAACAGGACAGGGGTCCTACGAGCAGTACTTC
V: TRBV6-1; J: TRBJ2-3; D: NA; CDR3: CASSEATLGSTDTQYF; DNA: TGTGCCAGCAGTGAGGCGACCCTGGGTAGCACAGATACGCAGTATTTT